This TCR beta chain stems from a study of graft-versus-host responses after intestinal transplantation. Method: immunoSEQ multiplex PCR; TCRdb's copy keeps in-frame clones and lacks some. This table has 50,000 to 55,000 clones, 70% to 90% appearing once. With regard to this clone: No antigen is known for it.

Deletions cut 1 base from V and 6 bases from J, with 13 bases between. The CDR3 extends over 15 amino acids. Germline loops: CDR1 LNHDA, CDR2 SQIVND (reference sequence). The origin of this receptor is a human donor who was the organ donor for an intestinal transplant. The specimen comprised unstimulated CD4+ T cells sorted from spleen or lymph node cells, sampled before transplant. The chain uses TRBV19 and TRBJ2-1; no clear D. This CDR3 reads CASSIARQVGNEQFF. The CDR3 coding sequence is TGTGCCAGTAGTATAGCACGGCAGGTTGGCAATGAGCAGTTCTTC.